The clone carrying this T cell receptor (beta chain) occurred a few times. Relative to the germline gene, one junction end is altered; a read error may explain this. TCRdb reanalysed the 5' RACE reads using MiXCR and keeps one entry per CDR3 protein. The sample shows 20,000 to 25,000 distinct CDR3 sequences, roughly 4.5% of them seen only once. The CDR3 totals 13 residues. Germline V gives CDR1 SSHAT, CDR2 FNYEAQ (reference sequence). The sample belongs to a study of early T cells in non-severe SARS-CoV-2 infection. The sequence derives from an adult who was a healthcare worker with PCR-confirmed SARS-CoV-2 infection or an uninfected control (not recorded which). Material: whole blood. The chain combines TRBV7-7 with TRBJ1-1; no firm D call. The CDR3 bases are TGTGCTAGCAGCCTCCAGGAGAACACTGAAGCTTTCTTT. It translates to CASSLQENTEAFF. Together with reference TRBV7-7 and TRBJ1-1, the CDR3 gives the full variable domain: GAGVSQSPRYKVTKRGQDVTLRCDPISSHATLYWYQQALGQGPEFLTYFNYEAQPDKSGLPSDRFSAERPEGSISTLTIQRTEQRDSAMYRCASSLQENTEAFFGQGTRLTVV.